Sequencing of this T cell receptor beta chain was carried out in a study of T cells in women clearing cervical HPV infection. Study in general: Women with histologically confirmed HPV16-related CIN3 or worse, 2 with invasive cancer, served as cases. Study-wide findings and caveats: Effector/memory and HPV-specific T cells were not isolated, and association timing is unknown. Combining TCR richness with V gene abundances gave roughly 0.88 AUC.

A remark on this clone: Its matching antigen is unknown. The read ends 3 residues before the CDR3 terminus; that terminus is restored from the germline J gene.

Cervical HPV DNA detected by MY09/MY11 PCR, typed by dot-blot. Sequencing was performed with immunoSEQ multiplex PCR; in TCRdb, only in-frame clones are kept and a portion is missing. This repertoire includes approximately 34,000 clones. The CDR3 spans 13 residues. Germline lookup yields CDR1 MNHNS and CDR2 SASEGT. This chain links TRBV6-1 with TRBJ2-3, with D possibly TRBD2 on 6 matching bases. This TCR came from a woman between 18 and 70 years old with a cervical HPV16 infection that either progressed to CIN3+ or cleared (not recorded which). Input material: blood buffy coat. CDR3 region: CASSGRDLETQYF. The covered CDR3 bases are TGTGCCAGCAGTGGCCGGGACTTAGAGACG.